This is a list of T cell receptor beta chains from one sample in a study of blood T cell repertoires in COVID-19. Sequenced by immunoSEQ multiplex PCR; TCRdb stores in-frame clones only, minus some. The sample consists of more than 90,000 clones, approximately 84% of them appearing once. The sequenced material came from peripheral blood. These receptors came from a man aged 40-55 years with acute or convalescent COVID-19. CDR3s include the opening cysteine and the closing phenylalanine or tryptophan. D genes are given only for firm matches. Not every row has a clone size; where given, it reads once, few, many or a size class.

v_call	j_call	d_call	clone_size	cdr3_nt	cdr3_aa
TRBV6-1	TRBJ2-7	.	.	TGTGCCAGCAGTGAAGTGCGATACGAGCAGTACTTC	CASSEVRYEQYF
TRBV18	TRBJ1-4	.	.	TGTGCCAGCTCCAACAGAGCAACTAATGAAAAACTGTTTTTT	CASSNRATNEKLFF
TRBV7-2	TRBJ2-2	.	.	TGTGCCAGCAGCTCCAATTCCCCGGGACAAAACACCGGGGAGCTGTTTTTT	CASSSNSPGQNTGELFF
TRBV6-5	TRBJ2-2	TRBD1	.	TGTGCCAGCAGCGCAGACAGGGTAAACGGGGAGCTGTTTTTT	CASSADRVNGELFF
TRBV5-6	TRBJ2-7	TRBD2	.	TGTGCCAGCAGTTCCGGGGGGACCTACGAGCAGTACTTC	CASSSGGTYEQYF
TRBV9	TRBJ2-1	.	.	TGTGCCAGCAGCCCTCGTTCCTCGGATGAGCAGTTCTTC	CASSPRSSDEQFF
TRBV28	TRBJ1-5	.	.	TGTGCCAGCAGTCACAGGTATTATAGCAATCAGCCCCAGCATTTT	CASSHRYYSNQPQHF
TRBV24-1	TRBJ2-3	TRBD1	.	TGTGCCACCAGTTCTCACGGATGGACAGGGATCACAGATACGCAGTATTTT	CATSSHGWTGITDTQYF
TRBV18	TRBJ2-3	.	.	TGTGCCAGCTCACAATGGGGCCAGTTGGGCACAGATACGCAGTATTTT	CASSQWGQLGTDTQYF
TRBV6-1	TRBJ2-7	TRBD2	once	TGTGCCAGCAGTGGAGGACTAGCGGGAGGGCCTATCGAGCAGTACTTC	CASSGGLAGGPIEQYF
TRBV7-2	TRBJ2-5	TRBD2	.	TGTGCCAGCAGCCTGGGGACTAGCGGGGGGGCCGTTCAAGAGACCCAGTACTTC	CASSLGTSGGAVQETQYF
TRBV7-8	TRBJ1-2	.	.	TGTGCCAGCAGCTTAGGCGGCAGTCCGGGTGGCTACACCTTC	CASSLGGSPGGYTF
TRBV19	TRBJ2-7	.	.	TGTGCCAGTAGTTCTAAGACACCTTCCTACGAGCAGTACTTC	CASSSKTPSYEQYF
TRBV5-1	TRBJ2-1	.	.	TGCGCCAGCAGCCCGACAGACAATGAGCAGTTCTTC	CASSPTDNEQFF
TRBV5-1	TRBJ1-2	.	.	TGCGCCAGCAGCAAGGAGGGTAATGGCTACACCTTC	CASSKEGNGYTF
TRBV18	TRBJ1-4	TRBD1	.	TGTGCCAGCTCACCAGGACAGGGGGCAGAGGAAAAACTGTTTTTT	CASSPGQGAEEKLFF
TRBV4-1	TRBJ2-3	.	.	TGCGCCAGCAGCCTGTTTTCTAGCACAGATACGCAGTATTTT	CASSLFSSTDTQYF
TRBV2	TRBJ1-2	TRBD1	.	TGTGCCAGCAGTCAAACCCGACAGGGGTGGTCCTATGGCTACACCTTC	CASSQTRQGWSYGYTF
TRBV7-3	TRBJ2-1	.	.	TGTGCCAGCAGCCCGGCGGGGCTCTGGAATGAGCAGTTCTTC	CASSPAGLWNEQFF
TRBV9	TRBJ2-3	TRBD2	.	TGTGCCAGCAGCACTCTAAGCGGGAGGACGGCAGATACGCAGTATTTT	CASSTLSGRTADTQYF
TRBV11-2	TRBJ2-4	TRBD2	.	TGTGCCAGCAGCTTGCTGGCGGGAGTTGCCAAAAACATTCAGTACTTC	CASSLLAGVAKNIQYF
TRBV11-1	TRBJ2-1	TRBD2	.	TGTGCCAGCAGCCGCGAGGTGGGAGGGCCAGATGAGCAGTTCTTC	CASSREVGGPDEQFF
TRBV19	TRBJ1-5	.	few	TGTGCCAGTAGTATAGGACAAGGCCAGCCCCAGCATTTT	CASSIGQGQPQHF
TRBV4-1	TRBJ1-1	.	.	TGCGCCAGCAGCCAACCCGGGACTTGGGGCACTGAAGCTTTCTTT	CASSQPGTWGTEAFF
TRBV7-3	TRBJ2-7	TRBD2	.	TGTGCCAGCAGCTTAGTAGCGGGACGCGAGCAGTACTTC	CASSLVAGREQYF
TRBV7-2	TRBJ2-1	TRBD2	.	TGTGCCAGCAGCTTAATGCGGGGGAACAAGTGGAATGAGCAGTTCTTC	CASSLMRGNKWNEQFF
TRBV7-9	TRBJ2-5	.	.	TGTGCCAGCAGCTTATCTACTAACCAAGAGACCCAGTACTTC	CASSLSTNQETQYF
TRBV7-9	TRBJ1-3	.	.	TGTGCCAGCAGCGCTAGGGGGGGTAGAAACACCATATATTTT	CASSARGGRNTIYF
TRBV28	TRBJ2-1	TRBD2	.	TGTGCCAGCAGTTGGAGGACTAGCGGTGAGCAGTTCTTC	CASSWRTSGEQFF
TRBV5-1	TRBJ1-1	.	.	TGCGCCAGCAGCTTGCGAGCCAGGCAGAACACTGAAGCTTTCTTT	CASSLRARQNTEAFF
TRBV19	TRBJ1-1	.	.	TGTGCCAGTAGTCGTACCGGGGGACTGACGGCTTTCTTT	CASSRTGGLTAFF
TRBV5-1	TRBJ2-3	TRBD2	.	TGCGCCAGCAGCTTGTTCACTAGCGGGAGAATAGATACGCAGTATTTT	CASSLFTSGRIDTQYF
TRBV30	TRBJ2-7	.	.	TGTGCCAGCTCCCGGGCCGAGCGGAACGAGCAGTACTTC	CASSRAERNEQYF
TRBV7-3	TRBJ2-6	TRBD1	.	TGTGCCAGCAGCGCCCGGGGACAGGACCCTGGGGCCAACGTCCTGACTTTC	CASSARGQDPGANVLTF
TRBV5-1	TRBJ2-3	TRBD2	.	TGCGCCAGCAGCTTGGGCTTCGGGACTAATGGAGATACGCAGTATTTT	CASSLGFGTNGDTQYF
TRBV30	TRBJ1-2	.	.	TGTGCCTGGAGTGTATATGGCAGGAACTATGGCTACACCTTC	CAWSVYGRNYGYTF
TRBV15	TRBJ2-2	TRBD1	.	TGTGCCACCAGCAGAGATTTCCCGGACAGGGCCACCGGGGAGCTGTTTTTT	CATSRDFPDRATGELFF
TRBV6-4	TRBJ1-2	.	few	TGTGCCAGCAGGGGGCAGATTTACAACTATGGCTACACCTTC	CASRGQIYNYGYTF
TRBV5-1	TRBJ2-2	.	.	TGCGCCAGCAGCTTGTCTCAGGGGGGCACCGGGGAGCTGTTTTTT	CASSLSQGGTGELFF
TRBV6-2/TRBV6-3	TRBJ2-7	.	.	TGTGCCAGCAGTTACTCACTCAATTACGAGCAGTACTTC	CASSYSLNYEQYF
TRBV5-1	TRBJ2-7	TRBD2	.	TGCGCCAGCAGGGTGCGCGGGAGGGAAACTAGGGAGCAGTACTTC	CASRVRGRETREQYF
TRBV18	TRBJ1-5	.	.	TGTGCCAGCTCCCCGGGGGGCAATCAGCCCCAGCATTTT	CASSPGGNQPQHF
TRBV28	TRBJ2-1	TRBD2	.	TGTGCCAGCAGTCCTTGGACTAGCGGGAGGCCGGGGGAGCAGTTCTTC	CASSPWTSGRPGEQFF
TRBV9	TRBJ2-1	TRBD2	.	TGTGCCAGCAGCGCCCGACGCTCCGGGACTAGATTCTCCTACAATGAGCAGTTCTTC	CASSARRSGTRFSYNEQFF
TRBV6-5	TRBJ1-6	.	.	TGTGCCAGCAGAGGGACAACCTTTCAGAATTCACCCCTCCACTTT	CASRGTTFQNSPLHF
TRBV5-1	TRBJ1-6	.	few	TGCGCCAGCAGCCCAGGGCAGGGTGCTGGTTCACCCCTCCACTTT	CASSPGQGAGSPLHF
TRBV20-1	TRBJ2-2	.	few	TGCAGTGCTAGTAAGGACTTGAACACCGGGGAGCTGTTTTTT	CSASKDLNTGELFF
TRBV4-2	TRBJ1-1	.	.	TGTGCCAGCAGCCAAGCGGGCAGGGCCACTGAAGCTTTCTTT	CASSQAGRATEAFF
TRBV15	TRBJ2-3	.	.	TGTGCCACCAGCAGAGGGGGGGGCCTGACAGATACGCAGTATTTT	CATSRGGGLTDTQYF
TRBV6-1	TRBJ2-5	TRBD1	.	TGTGCCAGCAGTGAAGAATGGAGACAGGGGGCCTTAGAGACCCAGTACTTC	CASSEEWRQGALETQYF
TRBV6-5	TRBJ2-7	TRBD1	.	TGTGCCAGCAGAATATTGGGACAGACAATCTACGAGCAGTACTTC	CASRILGQTIYEQYF
TRBV4-1	TRBJ2-1	.	.	TGCGCCAGCAGCTACGGGGGTGAGCAGTTCTTC	CASSYGGEQFF
TRBV6-5	TRBJ1-2	TRBD1	.	TGTGCCAGCAGTTGGTCGACAGGGGGACGATTCTATGGCTACACCTTC	CASSWSTGGRFYGYTF
TRBV19	TRBJ2-2	.	.	TGTGCCAGTAGTATACTTACCGGGGAGCTGTTTTTT	CASSILTGELFF
TRBV7-6	TRBJ2-7	.	.	TGTGCCAGCAGCTTAGATCCAACACTAGGGTACGAGCAGTACTTC	CASSLDPTLGYEQYF
TRBV7-3	TRBJ2-1	TRBD2	.	TGTGCCAGCAGCTTAAGTCGTTTGTCCCTAGCGGGGGGCAACAATGAGCAGTTCTTC	CASSLSRLSLAGGNNEQFF
TRBV19	TRBJ2-3	.	.	TGTGCCAGTAGTACCAGACCAGAGGGAGATACGCAGTATTTT	CASSTRPEGDTQYF
TRBV10-2	TRBJ1-1	.	.	TGCGCCAGCATAAGCATCGAGGGCACTGAAGCTTTCTTT	CASISIEGTEAFF